Listed here is a single T cell receptor beta chain. Its antigen is currently not known. The record has no base qualities; no much larger clone is one base away. Compared with germline, V lacks 2 bases and J lacks 5 bases; bases without a gene match: 6. The germline V gene (reference sequence) specifies MNHNY as CDR1 and SVGAGI as CDR2. There are 14 amino acids in the CDR3, from cysteine to phenylalanine inclusive. Just CDR3 DNA is preserved here, 42 bases in frame from base 1. This specimen comes from a study of cytomegalovirus exposure and HLA in healthy donors (dated by TCRdb to about 2017). For context, the study as a whole: An earlier analysis of 550 to 700 of the donors reported roughly 300 Gb of sequence data and roughly 100 million unique TCR beta sequences from roughly 180 million T cells. An early release that covered about 600 HLA-typed donors contained approximately 320 gigabases of sequencing data and approximately 85 million unique TCR sequences. The genetic ancestry cluster associated with self-reported Caucasian donors included roughly 84% of the roughly 400 genotyped donors. The study aimed to test whether cataloging public T cell receptors could reveal signatures of past pathogen exposure. The study used immunosequencing to profile the T cell repertoires of approximately 630 subjects and linked those repertoires to cytomegalovirus serostatus. Along with the roughly 610-subject first cohort, a separate validation cohort of approximately 110 different subjects was used. The study combined high-throughput TCR immunosequencing, statistical association of individual TCRs with disease status, and machine learning to predict cytomegalovirus infection status. A later analysis re-examined previously published TCR beta repertoires from more than 600 donors and added high-resolution HLA genotyping to investigate patterns of TCR occurrence. Rather than drawing on any new phenotypic data, the later analysis identified candidate immune exposures from TCR beta sequences and the way those sequences occurred across donors. An earlier analysis of 587 of the donors used high-throughput TCR beta sequencing to judge whether each TCR beta V gene segment behaved as functional or pseudogenic. Alongside the repertoire data, information on donor age, sex, ethnicity and CMV serostatus was compiled. A later genetic analysis took genome-wide SNP genotypes for about 65% of the 666 donors and used that subset as a discovery cohort. Every repertoire in the discovery cohort had been generated on one and the same sequencing platform. Both class I and class II loci were covered by HLA typing, at four-digit resolution. Typing coverage varied by locus: roughly 629-640 donors for A, B, C, DRB1 and DQB1; roughly 510 for DQA1; over 600 for DPA1; roughly 450 for DPB1. Roughly 5 DR-DQ haplotypes were treated as single units for association and clustering because of strong linkage in the cohort. Among roughly 400 genotyped donors of the cohort, an average of approximately 220,000 unique TCR beta nucleotide sequences was sequenced per donor, of which 15% to 20% were non-productive.

In total, roughly 710 healthy bone marrow donors made up the cohort. At the time of sampling, every cohort member was nominally healthy, though immune exposures that went unrecorded were likely present. The donor was CMV seropositive and belonged to the group of more than 250 seropositive cohort members. A peripheral blood sample was collected from each donor, and TCR beta sequencing was performed on peripheral blood mononuclear cells. Genomic DNA was extracted from the blood cell samples with the Qiagen DNeasy Blood Extraction Kit. What the study reported, not specific to this receptor: When HLA alleles, especially DR and DQ, strongly co-occurred, attributing TCR associations to individual alleles was difficult. The study gave a list of around 170 TCR beta chains associated with cytomegalovirus. A cluster of highly shared sequence variants was judged likely to represent a technical artifact of the sequencing pipeline. CMV serostatus was the only immune exposure information available for the cohort. HLA typing was unavailable for some donors at each locus, so association tests used only the typed subset. Linkage disequilibrium might explain the correlated functional status among segregating V segments, but an unknown experimental factor could not be ruled out. In a later analysis, the rate of TCR association differed among HLA loci, with DRB1 alleles having the most associated TCRs and HLA-C alleles having the fewest. In a later analysis, about 17,000 TCR beta sequences were associated with specific HLA alleles at a false discovery rate of 0.05. Cytomegalovirus status was reported to be diagnosed by the classifier with high specificity and sensitivity in both the original and validation cohorts. In a later analysis, most CMV-associated TCR beta chains were found to appear HLA-restricted, with HLA associations seemingly driven largely by CMV exposure. Only TCR beta chains were sequenced in this cohort, and the absence of alpha or paired-chain data limited detectable features. Most TCR sequences were observed very rarely across donors, whereas some public TCRs were present in many individuals. Because counts were too low, roughly 16 rarely observed V segments, including chromosome 9 orphons, were left out of the earlier analysis of a few hundred of the donors. A later genetic analysis reported fewer N-insertions in productive TCRs among donors in an Asian-associated ancestry cluster than the roughly 620-donor mean. Three of the identified cytomegalovirus-associated TCR beta chains were confirmed in vitro to be specific for cytomegalovirus antigens. Roughly uniform sequencing depth across donors was assumed in presence/absence analyses, although this assumption may not hold. A further reported finding was that TCR beta sequences accurately predicted the HLA-A and HLA-B alleles for most subjects in the first cohort. A later analysis reported that several top co-occurrence clusters appeared linked to parvovirus B19, influenza, CMV and Epstein-Barr virus. An earlier analysis of around 500 of the donors showed that most TCR beta V segments appeared in productive rearrangements either about 90% or about 30% of the time, which broadly matched IMGT annotations. Compared with equally common non-associated chains, HLA-associated TCR beta chains in a later analysis were more clonally expanded and had lower generation probabilities. In a later genetic analysis, a missense DCLRE1C variant was associated with V-gene and J-gene trimming of TCR beta chains, and the association was replicated in an independent cohort. It was suggested by the authors that the approach could potentially be generalized to other disease states and immunological phenotypes. Some IMGT-functional V segments, including TRBV6-2 and TRBV6-3, could not be told apart with the 87-base-pair reads, so those segments were excluded.

The library was built by means of the immunoSEQ multiplex PCR assay. A mixture of 60 forward primers for TCR Vbeta segments and 13 reverse primers for TCR Jbeta segments was used in the multiplex PCR. A multiplex PCR assay on genomic DNA amplified the CDR3 region of rearranged TCR beta genes. The amplified TCR beta libraries were sequenced on the Illumina HiSeq System as 87-base-pair reads. The authors' pipeline ran thus. Across the 670 or so repertoires, a later analysis counted about 81 million unique TCR beta chains, approximately 10 million of which were shared by at least two donors. To remove PCR and sequencing errors, raw reads were error-corrected and collapsed into unique sequences using a nearest-neighbor algorithm that merged closely related sequences. CDR3 sequences were aligned to IMGT reference sequences to assign V, D and J gene segments. Each retained sequence needed at least a six-nucleotide match to both a V gene segment and a J gene segment. A rearrangement counted as productive if the CDR3 had no stop codons and remained in frame with V and J, and every other rearrangement counted as non-productive. Following IMGT convention, CDR3 was defined as the stretch from the second conserved V-encoded cysteine up to the conserved J-encoded phenylalanine. The earlier analysis of 587 of the donors excluded sequences that lacked an unambiguous match to a single V gene segment. In an earlier analysis of approximately 590 of the donors, a V segment was called functional when productive rearrangements were above 56.7%, and segregating when the standard deviation between donors exceeded 5%. A statistical classification framework was built to diagnose cytomegalovirus status from the catalog of TCR beta chain sequences. A later analysis assigned V and J genes by comparing TCR nucleotide sequences with IMGT/GENE-DB human TR gene sequences. Using the TCRdist pipeline, a later analysis assigned CDR3 sequences along with most-parsimonious VDJ recombination scenarios. In a later analysis, every TCR beta chain was defined by the combination of its CDR3 amino acid sequence and its V-gene family, and reads without a unique V-gene family were dropped. In a later analysis, 500 to 650 highly shared, low-generation-probability nucleotide sequences were removed to address suspected cross-contamination and a sequencing artifact. In a later analysis, a clonal expansion index was calculated for each public chain from normalized within-repertoire ranks of inferred template counts. Generation probabilities in a later analysis came from a VDJ recombination model fitted to out-of-frame rearrangements, and those results were checked against IGoR. In a later analysis, TCR-TCR, TCR-HLA and TCR-CMV co-occurrence was scored with hypergeometric tests, and a repertoire-size bias correction was applied to TCR pairs. In a later analysis, false discovery rates were estimated by permuting HLA or CMV assignments 20 times. In a later analysis, co-occurring TCRs were grouped with DBSCAN, and TCRdist sequence similarity was added when clustering was performed within HLA-allele-positive subsets. Co-occurrence clustering excluded repertoires with fewer than 30,000 or more than 120,000 public chains, plus five with anomalous nucleotide sharing. The table comes from immuneACCESS by way of TCRdb, which keeps in-frame sequences with V and J called. Part of the clones is missing from these tables; in studies checked, under half for an unresolved V gene and the rest for unknown reasons. V, J and clone size are taken as reported in that table, and D and trimming were inferred from the DNA itself. This sample comprises about 130,000 clones, around two thirds of them detected only once. The top ten hold 2.1% of the sample.

Sequencing was done on a sample of PBMCs. Recombination connected TRBV6-6 to TRBJ2-7, and 7 junction bases match TRBD1. The source of this sequence is a woman aged 55-75 years in good health and CMV-seropositive. The sequenced DNA: TGTGCCAGCAGTTACGGTAGGGGGCTGGACGAGCAGTACTTC. This gives the protein CASSYGRGLDEQYF.